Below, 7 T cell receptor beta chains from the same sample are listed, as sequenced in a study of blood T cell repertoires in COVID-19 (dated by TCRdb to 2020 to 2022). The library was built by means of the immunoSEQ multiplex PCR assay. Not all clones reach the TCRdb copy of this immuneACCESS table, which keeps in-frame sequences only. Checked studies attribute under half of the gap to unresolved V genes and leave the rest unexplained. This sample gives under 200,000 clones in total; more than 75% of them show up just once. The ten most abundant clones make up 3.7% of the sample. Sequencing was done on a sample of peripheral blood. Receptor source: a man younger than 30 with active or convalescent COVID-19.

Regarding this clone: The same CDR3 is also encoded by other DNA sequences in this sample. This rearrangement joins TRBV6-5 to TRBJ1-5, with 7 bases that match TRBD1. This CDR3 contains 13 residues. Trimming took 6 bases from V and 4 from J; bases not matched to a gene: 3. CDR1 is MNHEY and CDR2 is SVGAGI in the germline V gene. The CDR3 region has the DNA TGTGCCAGCAGGAGACAGGGAAATCAGCCCCAGCATTTT. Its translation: CASRRQGNQPQHF.

The CDR3 DNA follows: TGTGCCAGCATCTTAGGACTAGAGCAGTACTTC. Encoded protein: CASILGLEQYF. The V and J genes are TRBV6-5 and TRBJ2-7, with D possibly being TRBD2 (6 bases). V lost 7 bases to trimming and J lost 7 bases, with 11 bases between them. This CDR3 region has 11 residues. Looked up from germline, CDR1 is MNHEY and CDR2 is SVGAGI.

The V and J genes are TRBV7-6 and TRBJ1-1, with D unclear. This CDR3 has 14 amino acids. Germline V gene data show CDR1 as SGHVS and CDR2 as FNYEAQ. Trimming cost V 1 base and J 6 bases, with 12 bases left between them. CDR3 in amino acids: CASSLGTGEAEAFF. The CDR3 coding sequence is TGTGCCAGCAGCTTAGGGACGGGAGAAGCTGAAGCTTTCTTT. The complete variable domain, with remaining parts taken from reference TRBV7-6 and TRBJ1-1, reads GAGVSQSPRYKVTKRGQDVALRCDPISGHVSLYWYRQALGQGPEFLTYFNYEAQQDKSGLPNDRFSAERPEGSISTLTIQRTEQRDSAMYRCASSLGTGEAEAFFGQGTRLTVV.

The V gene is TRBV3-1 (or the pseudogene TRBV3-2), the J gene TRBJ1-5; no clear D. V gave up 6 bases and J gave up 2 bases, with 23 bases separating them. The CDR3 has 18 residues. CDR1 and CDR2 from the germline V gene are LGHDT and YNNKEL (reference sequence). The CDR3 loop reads CASRLFPGLPGGNQPQHF. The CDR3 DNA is TGTGCCAGCAGACTGTTTCCGGGATTACCCGGAGGCAATCAGCCCCAGCATTTT.

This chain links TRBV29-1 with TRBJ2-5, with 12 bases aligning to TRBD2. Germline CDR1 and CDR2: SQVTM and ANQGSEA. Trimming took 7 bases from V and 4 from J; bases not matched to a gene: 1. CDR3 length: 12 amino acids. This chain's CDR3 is CSGLAGAETQYF. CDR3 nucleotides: TGCAGCGGACTAGCGGGAGCAGAGACCCAGTACTTC.

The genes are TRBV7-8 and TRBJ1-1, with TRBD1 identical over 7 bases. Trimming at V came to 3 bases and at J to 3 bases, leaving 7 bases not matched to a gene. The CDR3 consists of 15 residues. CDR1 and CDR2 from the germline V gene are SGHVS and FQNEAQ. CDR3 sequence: CASSLIDRVDTEAFF. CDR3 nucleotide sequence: TGTGCCAGCAGCTTGATTGACAGGGTCGACACTGAAGCTTTCTTT.

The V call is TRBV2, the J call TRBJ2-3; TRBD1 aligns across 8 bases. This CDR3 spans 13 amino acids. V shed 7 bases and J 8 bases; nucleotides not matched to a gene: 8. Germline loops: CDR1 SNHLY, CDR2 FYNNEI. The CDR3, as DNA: TGTGCCAGCAAACAGGGGGGCGACGGTACGCAGTATTTT. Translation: CASKQGGDGTQYF.